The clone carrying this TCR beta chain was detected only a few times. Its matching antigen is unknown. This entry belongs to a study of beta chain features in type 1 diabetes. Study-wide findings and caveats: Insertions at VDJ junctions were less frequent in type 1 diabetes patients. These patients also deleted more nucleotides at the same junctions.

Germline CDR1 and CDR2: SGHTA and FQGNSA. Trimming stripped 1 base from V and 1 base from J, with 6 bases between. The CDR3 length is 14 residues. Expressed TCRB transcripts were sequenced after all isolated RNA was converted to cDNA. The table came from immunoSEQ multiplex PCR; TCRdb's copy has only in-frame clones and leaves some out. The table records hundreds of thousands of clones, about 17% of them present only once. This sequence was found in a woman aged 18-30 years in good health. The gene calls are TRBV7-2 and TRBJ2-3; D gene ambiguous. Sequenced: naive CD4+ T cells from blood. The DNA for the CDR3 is TGTGCCAGCAGCTTAGGGTGGGGCACAGATACGCAGTATTTT. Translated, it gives CASSLGWGTDTQYF.